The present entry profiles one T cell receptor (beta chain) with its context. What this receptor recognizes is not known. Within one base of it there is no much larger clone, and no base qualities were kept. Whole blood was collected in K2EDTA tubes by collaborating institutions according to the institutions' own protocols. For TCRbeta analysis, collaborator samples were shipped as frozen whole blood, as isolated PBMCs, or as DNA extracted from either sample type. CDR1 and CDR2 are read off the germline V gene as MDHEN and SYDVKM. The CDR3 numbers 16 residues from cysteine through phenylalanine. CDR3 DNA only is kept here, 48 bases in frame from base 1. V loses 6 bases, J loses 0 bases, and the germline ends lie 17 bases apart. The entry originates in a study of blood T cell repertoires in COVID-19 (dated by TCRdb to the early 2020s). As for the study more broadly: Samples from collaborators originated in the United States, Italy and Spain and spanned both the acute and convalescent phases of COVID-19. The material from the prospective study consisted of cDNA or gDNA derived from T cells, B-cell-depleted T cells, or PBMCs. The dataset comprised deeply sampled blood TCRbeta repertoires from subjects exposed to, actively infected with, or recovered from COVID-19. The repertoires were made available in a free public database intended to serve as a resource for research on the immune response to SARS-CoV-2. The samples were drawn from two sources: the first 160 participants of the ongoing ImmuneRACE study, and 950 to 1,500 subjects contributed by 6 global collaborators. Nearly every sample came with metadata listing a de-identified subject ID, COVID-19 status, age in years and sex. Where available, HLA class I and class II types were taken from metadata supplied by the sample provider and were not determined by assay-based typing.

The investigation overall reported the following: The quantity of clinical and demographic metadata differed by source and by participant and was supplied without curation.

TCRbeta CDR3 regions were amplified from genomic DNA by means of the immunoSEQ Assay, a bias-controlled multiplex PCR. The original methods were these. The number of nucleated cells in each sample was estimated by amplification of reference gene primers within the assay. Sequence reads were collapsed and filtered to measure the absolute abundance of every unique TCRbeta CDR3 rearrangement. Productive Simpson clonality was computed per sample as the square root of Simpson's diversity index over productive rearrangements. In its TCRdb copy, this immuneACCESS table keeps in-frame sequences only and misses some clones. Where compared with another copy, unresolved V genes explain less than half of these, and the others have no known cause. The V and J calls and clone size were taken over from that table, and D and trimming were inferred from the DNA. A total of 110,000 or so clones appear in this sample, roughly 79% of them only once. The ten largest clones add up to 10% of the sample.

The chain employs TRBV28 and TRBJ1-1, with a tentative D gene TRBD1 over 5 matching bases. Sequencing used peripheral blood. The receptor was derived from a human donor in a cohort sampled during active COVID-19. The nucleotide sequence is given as TGTGCCAGCAGCCAATGGGGGGTTTCAATGAACACTGAAGCTTTCTTT. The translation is CASSQWGVSMNTEAFF.